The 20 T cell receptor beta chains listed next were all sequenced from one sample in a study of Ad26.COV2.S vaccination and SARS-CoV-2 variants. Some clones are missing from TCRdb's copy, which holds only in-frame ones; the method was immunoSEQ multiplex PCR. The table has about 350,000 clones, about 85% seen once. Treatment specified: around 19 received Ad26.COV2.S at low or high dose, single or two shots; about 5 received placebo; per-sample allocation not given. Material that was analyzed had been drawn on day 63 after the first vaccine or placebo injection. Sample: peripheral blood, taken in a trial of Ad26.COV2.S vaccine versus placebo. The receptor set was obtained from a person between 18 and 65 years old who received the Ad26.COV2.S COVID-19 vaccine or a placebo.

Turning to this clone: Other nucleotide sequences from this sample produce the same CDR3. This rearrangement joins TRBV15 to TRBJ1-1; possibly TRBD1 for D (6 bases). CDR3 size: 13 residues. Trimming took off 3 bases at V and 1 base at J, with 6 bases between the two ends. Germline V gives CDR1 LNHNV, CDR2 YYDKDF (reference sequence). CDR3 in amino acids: CATSRGQNTEAFF. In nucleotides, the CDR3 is TGTGCCACCAGCAGGGGACAGAACACTGAAGCTTTCTTT. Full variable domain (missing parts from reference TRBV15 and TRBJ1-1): DAMVIQNPRYQVTQFGKPVTLSCSQTLNHNVMYWYQQKSSQAPKLLFHYYDKDFNNEADTPDNFQSRRPNTSFCFLDIRSPGLGDTAMYLCATSRGQNTEAFFGQGTRLTVV.

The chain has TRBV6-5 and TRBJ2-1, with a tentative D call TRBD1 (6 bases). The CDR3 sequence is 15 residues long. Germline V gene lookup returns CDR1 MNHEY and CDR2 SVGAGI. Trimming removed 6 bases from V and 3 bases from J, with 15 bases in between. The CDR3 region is CASSSPGHLYNEQFF. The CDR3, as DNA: TGTGCCAGCAGCTCCCCGGGACATCTCTACAATGAGCAGTTCTTC.

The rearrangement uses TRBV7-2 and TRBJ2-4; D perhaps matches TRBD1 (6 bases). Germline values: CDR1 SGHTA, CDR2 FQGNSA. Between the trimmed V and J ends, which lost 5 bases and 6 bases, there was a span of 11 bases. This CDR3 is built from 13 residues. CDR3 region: CASSPDRINIQYF. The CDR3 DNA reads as TGTGCCAGCAGCCCGGACAGAATAAACATTCAGTACTTC.

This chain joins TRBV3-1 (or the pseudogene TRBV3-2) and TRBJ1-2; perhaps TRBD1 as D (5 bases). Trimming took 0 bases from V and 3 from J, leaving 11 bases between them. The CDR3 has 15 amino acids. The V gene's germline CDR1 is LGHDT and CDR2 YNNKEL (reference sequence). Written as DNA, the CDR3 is TGTGCCAGCAGCCAAGATAGCGGGGGGTACTATGGCTACACCTTC. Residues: CASSQDSGGYYGYTF.

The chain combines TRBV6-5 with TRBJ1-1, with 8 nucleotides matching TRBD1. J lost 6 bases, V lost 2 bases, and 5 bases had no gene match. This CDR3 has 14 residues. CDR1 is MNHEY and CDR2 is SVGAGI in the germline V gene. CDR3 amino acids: CASSYQGALSEAFF. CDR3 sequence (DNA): TGTGCCAGCAGTTACCAGGGGGCTTTGTCTGAAGCTTTCTTT.

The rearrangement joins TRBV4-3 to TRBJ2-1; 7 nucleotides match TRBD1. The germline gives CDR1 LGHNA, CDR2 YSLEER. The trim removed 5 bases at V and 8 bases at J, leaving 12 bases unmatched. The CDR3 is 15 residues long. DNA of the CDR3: TGCGCCAGCAGCTCCCGGGACAGAGGATGGGATGAGCAGTTCTTC. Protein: CASSSRDRGWDEQFF.

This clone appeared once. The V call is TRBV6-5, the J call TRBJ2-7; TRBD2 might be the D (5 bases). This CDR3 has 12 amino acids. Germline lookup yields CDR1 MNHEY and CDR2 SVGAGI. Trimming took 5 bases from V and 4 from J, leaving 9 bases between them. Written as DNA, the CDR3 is TGTGCCAGCAGTACGGAGCGGTACGAGCAGTACTTC. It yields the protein CASSTERYEQYF.

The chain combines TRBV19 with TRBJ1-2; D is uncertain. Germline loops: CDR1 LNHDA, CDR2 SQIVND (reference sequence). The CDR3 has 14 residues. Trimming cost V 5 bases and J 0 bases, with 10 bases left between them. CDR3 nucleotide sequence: TGTGCCAGTAGTCCCAAGGCTACTAACTATGGCTACACCTTC. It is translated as CASSPKATNYGYTF.

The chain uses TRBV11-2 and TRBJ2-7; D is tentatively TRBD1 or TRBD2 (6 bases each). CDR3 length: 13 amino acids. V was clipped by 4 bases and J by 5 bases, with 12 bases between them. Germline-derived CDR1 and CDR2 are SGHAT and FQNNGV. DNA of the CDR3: TGTGCCAGCAGCTCAACGGGGGCTAACGAGCAGTACTTC. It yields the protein CASSSTGANEQYF. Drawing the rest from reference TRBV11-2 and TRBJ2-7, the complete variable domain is EAGVAQSPRYKIIEKRQSVAFWCNPISGHATLYWYQQILGQGPKLLIQFQNNGVVDDSQLPKDRFSAERLKGVDSTLKIQPAKLEDSAVYLCASSSTGANEQYFGPGTRLTVT.

The chain's CDR3 is CASSFWQGRAGELFF. The CDR3 coding sequence is TGTGCCAGCAGTTTCTGGCAGGGGAGGGCCGGGGAGCTGTTTTTT. The rearrangement joins TRBV28 to TRBJ2-2; possible D gene TRBD2, 7 bases. This CDR3 contains 15 residues. Germline V lookup: CDR1 MDHEN, CDR2 SYDVKM. Deletions cut 3 bases from V and 6 bases from J, with 14 bases between.

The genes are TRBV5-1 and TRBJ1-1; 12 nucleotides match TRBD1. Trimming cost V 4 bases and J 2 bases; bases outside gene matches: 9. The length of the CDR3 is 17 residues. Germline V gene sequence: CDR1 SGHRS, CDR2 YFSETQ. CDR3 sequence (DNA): TGCGCCAGCAGCGCCTGGGACAGGGGGCTACAAAACACTGAAGCTTTCTTT. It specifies CASSAWDRGLQNTEAFF.

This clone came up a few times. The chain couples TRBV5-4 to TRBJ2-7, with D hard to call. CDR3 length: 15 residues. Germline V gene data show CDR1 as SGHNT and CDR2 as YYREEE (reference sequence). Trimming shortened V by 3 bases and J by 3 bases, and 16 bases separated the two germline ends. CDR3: CASSWKTGPSYEQYF. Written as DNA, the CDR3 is TGTGCCAGCAGCTGGAAGACCGGGCCGAGCTACGAGCAGTACTTC.

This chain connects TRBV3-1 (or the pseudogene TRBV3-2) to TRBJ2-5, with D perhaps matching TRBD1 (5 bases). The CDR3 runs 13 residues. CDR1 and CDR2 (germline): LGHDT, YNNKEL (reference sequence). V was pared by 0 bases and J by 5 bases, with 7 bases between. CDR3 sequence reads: CASSQEKGETQYF. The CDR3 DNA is TGTGCCAGCAGCCAAGAGAAGGGGGAGACCCAGTACTTC.

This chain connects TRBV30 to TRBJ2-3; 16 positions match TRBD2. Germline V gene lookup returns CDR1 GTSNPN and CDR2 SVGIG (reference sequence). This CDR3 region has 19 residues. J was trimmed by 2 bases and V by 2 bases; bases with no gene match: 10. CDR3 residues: CAWSPTGTSGGDFTDTQYF. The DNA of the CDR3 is TGTGCCTGGAGTCCTACCGGGACTAGCGGGGGGGACTTCACAGATACGCAGTATTTT.

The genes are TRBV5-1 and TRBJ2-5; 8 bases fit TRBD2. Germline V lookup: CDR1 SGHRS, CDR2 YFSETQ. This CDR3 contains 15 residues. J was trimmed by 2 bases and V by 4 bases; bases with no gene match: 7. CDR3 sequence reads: CASSQDSGRQETQYF. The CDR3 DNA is TGCGCCAGCAGCCAGGACAGCGGGAGACAAGAGACCCAGTACTTC.

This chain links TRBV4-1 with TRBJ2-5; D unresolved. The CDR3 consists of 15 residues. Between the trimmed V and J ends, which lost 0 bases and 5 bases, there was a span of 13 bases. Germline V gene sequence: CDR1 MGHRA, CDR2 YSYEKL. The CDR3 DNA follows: TGCGCCAGCAGCCAAGATCGGGTAGGGCTGGAGACCCAGTACTTC. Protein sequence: CASSQDRVGLETQYF.

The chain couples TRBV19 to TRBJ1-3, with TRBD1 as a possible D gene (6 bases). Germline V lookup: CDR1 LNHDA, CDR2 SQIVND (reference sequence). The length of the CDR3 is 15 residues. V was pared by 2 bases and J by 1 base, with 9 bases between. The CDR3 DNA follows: TGTGCCAGTAGTATACAACAGGGTTCTGGAAACACCATATATTTT. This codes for CASSIQQGSGNTIYF. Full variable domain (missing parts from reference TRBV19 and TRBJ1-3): DGGITQSPKYLFRKEGQNVTLSCEQNLNHDAMYWYRQDPGQGLRLIYYSQIVNDFQKGDIAEGYSVSREKKESFPLTVTSAQKNPTAFYLCASSIQQGSGNTIYFGEGSWLTVV.

CDR3: CASSSDPGGTQYF. The CDR3 DNA reads as TGTGCCAGCAGCTCGGACCCGGGAGGGACCCAGTACTTC. The rearrangement links TRBV11-2 to TRBJ2-5; TRBD2 aligns across 7 bases. The V segment lost 4 bases and the J segment 7 bases; nucleotides outside the gene matches: 6. The CDR3 contains 13 residues. Germline V lookup: CDR1 SGHAT, CDR2 FQNNGV.

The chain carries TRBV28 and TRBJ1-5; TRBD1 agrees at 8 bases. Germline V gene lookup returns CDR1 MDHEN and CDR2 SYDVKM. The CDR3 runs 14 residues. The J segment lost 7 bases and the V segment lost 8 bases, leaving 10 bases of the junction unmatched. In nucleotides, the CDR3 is TGTGCCAGCTCCCCAGGGGGCGCGGGGCAGCCCCAGCATTTT. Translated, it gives CASSPGGAGQPQHF.

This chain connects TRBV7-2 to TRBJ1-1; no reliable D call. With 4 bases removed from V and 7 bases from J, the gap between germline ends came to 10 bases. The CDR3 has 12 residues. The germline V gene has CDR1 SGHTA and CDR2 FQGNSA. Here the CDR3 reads CASSSSLREAFF. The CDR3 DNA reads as TGTGCCAGCAGCTCTTCACTCCGTGAAGCTTTCTTT.